Shown below are 22 T cell receptor beta chains from a single sample sequenced in a study of read filtering for tumor transcriptome and immune sequencing (dated by TCRdb to about 2020). The data were produced on an Illumina HiSeq 4000. The Immunoverse kit was used to build TCR libraries from 400 ng RNA, with molecular barcoded adaptors covering alpha/delta and beta/gamma chains. TCRdb reprocessed the public reads (quality trimming at Q25 with fastp, clone calling with MiXCR) and kept in-frame beta chains. Each entry merges the rows of one CDR3 protein and shows their most common DNA and genes. The sample table contains under 50,000 distinct CDR3 sequences; only one count was recorded for about an eighth of them. Clones ranked in the top ten supply 27% of the sample. The sequenced material came from a population of CD138-negative cells sorted from bone marrow. The cell subset or site label of this sample denotes: bone marrow mononuclear cells depleted of CD138+ plasma/myeloma cells by negative magnetic selection. Every receptor here comes from a donor aged 40 or older with multiple myeloma.

The V call is TRBV20-1, the J call TRBJ2-3; D is possibly TRBD1 (5 bases). Per germline, CDR1 DFQATT and CDR2 SNEGSKA (reference sequence). The CDR3 covers 13 residues. V shed 7 bases and J shed 2 bases, with 13 bases lying between them. The CDR3 region is CSEKGHFTDTQYF. CDR3 sequence (DNA): TGCAGTGAAAAAGGACATTTCACAGATACGCAGTATTTT.

This clonotype was recorded many times. The chain uses TRBV7-2 and TRBJ1-5; 12 nucleotides line up with TRBD1. V was pared by 4 bases and J by 7 bases, with 8 bases of the junction left unmatched. Germline V gene data show CDR1 as SGHTA and CDR2 as FQGNSA. CDR3 length equals 16 residues. CDR3 protein: CASSSTGTGGRQPQHF. The CDR3 DNA reads as TGTGCCAGCAGCTCCACCGGGACAGGGGGCCGGCAGCCCCAGCATTTT.

This clonotype showed up many times. In nucleotides, the CDR3 is TGTGCCAGCAGCATACTTGACACAGATACGCAGTATTTT. It codes for CASSILDTDTQYF. The V and J genes are TRBV11-2 and TRBJ2-3; D gene uncertain. The CDR3 is 13 amino acids. V was trimmed by 5 bases and J by 2 bases, leaving 8 bases between them. In germline, CDR1 is SGHAT, CDR2 FQNNGV.

This clonotype was counted ten times or more. The V call is TRBV28, the J call TRBJ1-5; D remains unclear. Germline V gene lookup returns CDR1 MDHEN and CDR2 SYDVKM. The CDR3 contains 14 residues. V gave up 2 bases and J gave up 6 bases, with 11 bases separating them. CDR3 nucleotide sequence: TGTGCCAGCAGTTTAGTAGGGTCGGGTCAGCCCCAGCATTTT. It is translated as CASSLVGSGQPQHF.

In this sample, this clonotype turned up many times. The rearrangement uses TRBV6-1 and TRBJ2-7; no firm D call. The CDR3 runs to 15 residues. The ends were cut back, 3 bases at V and 1 base at J, with 13 bases in the middle. From germline, CDR1 is MNHNS and CDR2 SASEGT. Written as DNA, the CDR3 is TGTGCCAGCAGTGATCCTTCCAGCATTTCCTACGAGCAGTACTTC. Its protein product is CASSDPSSISYEQYF.

This clonotype was counted at least ten times. The chain has TRBV18 and TRBJ2-2; D possibly uses TRBD1 or TRBD2 (5 bases each). V was trimmed by 5 bases and J by 0 bases, leaving 10 bases between them. Germline V gene data show CDR1 as KGHSH and CDR2 as LQKENI. The CDR3 spans 15 residues. CDR3 in DNA: TGTGCCAGCTCAAAGGGACGGACGAACACCGGGGAGCTGTTTTTT. This translates into CASSKGRTNTGELFF.

V usage is TRBV18 and J usage is TRBJ1-1; D is undetermined. V lost 3 bases and J lost 4, with 12 bases in between. This CDR3 contains 14 residues. CDR1 KGHSH and CDR2 LQKENI come from the germline V gene. The CDR3 sequence: CASSPSYMSTEAFF. The CDR3 DNA follows: TGTGCCAGCTCACCCTCATATATGAGCACTGAAGCTTTCTTT.

This clonotype was seen only a few times. The conserved phenylalanine or tryptophan normally closing the CDR3 is absent here, so this likely arose from a read error. No DNA is shown, since the ends of the CDR3 on it are uncertain; the CDR3 is the one TCRdb lists. The V and J genes are TRBV29-1 and TRBJ2-1; TRBD2 reflects the table's D call only, with no check against the DNA. The CDR3 adds up to 13 amino acids, both ends counted. From germline, CDR1 is SQVTM and CDR2 ANQGSEA. This CDR3 is CSVGPTWNNEQLY.

This clonotype came up many times. The CDR3 sequence: CASSLGRGRYNEQFF. The DNA for the CDR3 is TGTGCCAGCAGCTTGGGCAGGGGCAGGTACAATGAGCAGTTCTTC. The gene calls are TRBV5-5 and TRBJ2-1, with D maybe TRBD1 (6 bases). Trimming removed 0 bases from V and 4 bases from J, with 11 bases in between. The CDR3 contains 15 residues. Germline V gene sequence: CDR1 SGHKS, CDR2 YYEKEE (reference sequence). The full variable domain, completed using reference TRBV5-5 and TRBJ2-1, is DAGVTQSPTHLIKTRGQQVTLRCSPISGHKSVSWYQQVLGQGPQFIFQYYEKEERGRGNFPDRFSARQFPNYSSELNVNALLLGDSALYLCASSLGRGRYNEQFFGPGTRLTVL.

This clonotype was detected ten times or more. The J gene is TRBJ2-1, the V gene TRBV6-2 or TRBV6-3; D not certain. The V end lost 2 bases, the J end lost 9 bases, and 20 bases lay between the germline ends. Looked up from germline, CDR1 is MNHEY and CDR2 is SVGEGT. The CDR3 has 16 amino acids. CDR3 DNA sequence: TGTGCCAGCAGTTACGTCGCGCGGACGACCTATGGTGAGCAGTTCTTC. Protein: CASSYVARTTYGEQFF.

Many counts were recorded for this clonotype. The CDR3 protein is CASTPGRGRNTEAFF. The CDR3, as DNA: TGCGCCAGCACCCCGGGTAGGGGTCGGAACACTGAAGCTTTCTTT. This chain connects TRBV5-1 to TRBJ1-1, with D tentatively TRBD1 (5 bases). This CDR3 is built from 15 residues. The V gene's germline CDR1 is SGHRS and CDR2 YFSETQ. The ends were cut back, 6 bases at V and 1 base at J, with 16 bases in the middle.

Note on this clonotype: Given a much more abundant clone one base away, this may be a read error. The chain couples TRBV3-1 to TRBJ2-5; TRBD1 matches 9 bases. This CDR3 has 16 amino acids. Germline CDR1 is LGHDT and CDR2 is YNNKEL (reference sequence). The CDR3 here is CAISQVSGQGGKTQYF. CDR3 DNA sequence: TGTGCCATCAGCCAAGTTTCGGGACAGGGAGGAAAGACCCAGTACTTC.

In this sample, this clonotype turned up many times. Lacking the conserved final phenylalanine or tryptophan, this CDR3 likely reflects a read error. The chain has TRBV7-2 and TRBJ1-1; no firm D call. The CDR3 loop spans 16 amino acids. Trimming stripped 0 bases from V and 2 bases from J, with 13 bases between. CDR1 is SGHTA, CDR2 FQGNSA, per germline. The CDR3 sequence: CASSLAWEGANTEAFS. Written as DNA, the CDR3 is TGTGCCAGCAGCTTAGCGTGGGAGGGAGCTAACACTGAAGCTTTCTCT.

This clonotype was seen repeatedly, ten times or more. The gene calls are TRBV20-1 and TRBJ2-5; TRBD2 agrees at 12 bases. Germline values: CDR1 DFQATT, CDR2 SNEGSKA (reference sequence). The ends lost 6 bases at V and 5 bases at J; junction bases unmatched: 7. CDR3 length: 14 amino acids. In nucleotides, the CDR3 is TGCAGTGCCCGCAGACTAGCGGGAGCTGAGACCCAGTACTTC. Translated, it gives CSARRLAGAETQYF.

There are many counts of this clonotype. The chain links TRBV5-1 to TRBJ2-2; the D gene is possibly TRBD1 (6 bases). The germline gives CDR1 SGHRS, CDR2 YFSETQ. CDR3 length: 15 amino acids. The V end lost 0 bases, the J end lost 0 bases, and 6 bases lay between the germline ends. CDR3 bases: TGCGCCAGCAGCTTGGCAGGGGCGAACACCGGGGAGCTGTTTTTT. This translates into CASSLAGANTGELFF.

The chain has TRBV3-1 and TRBJ2-3, with TRBD2 identical over 7 bases. Germline V gene sequence: CDR1 LGHDT, CDR2 YNNKEL (reference sequence). Losses at the gene ends were 4 bases for V and 2 bases for J; bases not matched to a gene: 15. CDR3 length: 18 residues. The CDR3 coding sequence is TGTGCCAGCAGCCTCACGGGAACTAGCGAGATTAACACAGATACGCAGTATTTT. It translates to CASSLTGTSEINTDTQYF.

To note about this clonotype: A much larger clonotype is one base distant, so this may be a read error. The J gene is TRBJ2-2, the V gene TRBV6-2 or TRBV6-3, with no clear D. The V gene's germline CDR1 is MNHEY and CDR2 SVGEGT. The CDR3 loop spans 17 amino acids. With 1 base removed from V and 1 base from J, the gap between germline ends came to 13 bases. This CDR3 reads CASSYLRLDGNTGELFF. The DNA for the CDR3 is TGTGCCAGCAGTTACTTGAGGTTGGACGGGAACACCGGGGAGCTGTTTTTT.

The gene calls are TRBV7-8 and TRBJ1-1; 7 positions match TRBD1. CDR3 length equals 13 residues. From germline, CDR1 is SGHVS and CDR2 FQNEAQ. V was clipped by 4 bases and J by 11 bases; unmatched bases: 10. CDR3 loop: CASSSTGDSDAFF. The CDR3 coding sequence is TGTGCCAGCAGCTCTACGGGGGACAGTGATGCTTTCTTT. Combining the CDR3 with reference TRBV7-8 and TRBJ1-1 gives the whole variable domain GAGVSQSPRYKVAKRGQDVALRCDPISGHVSLFWYQQALGQGPEFLTYFQNEAQLDKSGLPSDRFFAERPEGSVSTLKIQRTQQEDSAVYLCASSSTGDSDAFFGQGTRLTVV.

Comments on this clonotype: A much larger clone is a single base away; this may be a read error. The chain combines TRBV4-1 with TRBJ1-4; a possible D gene is TRBD1 (5 bases). The CDR3 contains 15 residues. Looked up from germline, CDR1 is MGHRA and CDR2 is YSYEKL. The CDR3 is CASSQEYGRGEKLSF. In nucleotides, the CDR3 is TGTGCCAGCAGCCAAGAATATGGGCGGGGGGAAAAACTGTCTTTT.

This clonotype was found many times. This sequence joins TRBV6-5 and TRBJ1-5, with 8 bases that match TRBD1. Germline V gene data show CDR1 as MNHEY and CDR2 as SVGAGI. This CDR3 contains 17 residues. Trimming took 6 bases from V and 2 from J; bases not matched to a gene: 12. The CDR3 DNA reads TGTGCCAGCAGGCAAACAACAGGGGGTCGGGGCAATCAGCCCCAGCATTTT. Translating it yields CASRQTTGGRGNQPQHF.

This clonotype showed up many times. The rearrangement links TRBV2 to TRBJ1-2, with D tentatively TRBD1 (6 bases). CDR3 length: 13 residues. V was cut by 7 bases and J by 4 bases, with 13 bases left in between. CDR1 is SNHLY and CDR2 is FYNNEI in the germline V gene. In DNA, the CDR3 is TGTGCCAGCAACGTACAGGGACCCTATGGCTACACCTTC. Its translation: CASNVQGPYGYTF.

This clonotype was counted ten times or more. This rearrangement joins TRBV6-2 or TRBV6-3 to TRBJ2-1; TRBD2 aligns across 8 bases. The CDR3 has 15 amino acids. The germline gives CDR1 MNHEY, CDR2 SVGEGT. Losses at the gene ends were 0 bases for V and 2 bases for J; bases not matched to a gene: 0. The CDR3 DNA is TGTGCCAGCAGTTACTCTAGCGGGGCCTACAATGAGCAGTTCTTC. Its translation: CASSYSSGAYNEQFF.